The clone carrying this T cell receptor (beta chain) was observed a handful of times. Its specificity is unknown. The total RNA that was extracted per sample amounted to at least 5.5 micrograms. Between the trimmed V and J ends, which lost 4 bases and 1 base, there was a span of 12 bases. CDR1 is KGHDR, CDR2 SFDVKD, per germline. The CDR3 spans 15 residues. The sample comes from a study of blood T cells in healthy people across ages. General study results and limits: Naive T cell percentage by flow cytometry tracked strongly with beta diversity.

The use of a sample-barcoded 5' primer and a J-beta primer mix characterized a second PCR of about 7 to 12 cycles. A single record per CDR3 protein comes from TCRdb applying MiXCR to the 5' RACE reads. Among approximately 2,000,000 distinct CDR3 sequences, around 42% were seen once, and the ten largest hold under 30%. This receptor was taken from a human donor in good health. Source material: blood. The chain uses TRBV24-1 and TRBJ2-5; possibly TRBD2 for D (6 bases). This chain's CDR3 is CATSERRDSQETQYF. CDR3 DNA: TGTGCCACCAGTGAAAGGCGGGATAGCCAAGAGACCCAGTACTTC.